These 27 T cell receptor beta chains originate from one sample sequenced in a study of blood T cell repertoires in COVID-19. The data were produced by immunoSEQ multiplex PCR, yet TCRdb's version contains in-frame clones alone and is incomplete. Seen here are about 180,000 clones, roughly 86% observed once, and the top ten hold roughly 9.1%. The sequencing sample was made of PBMCs or T cells enriched from blood (not recorded which). The source is a woman aged 25 to 39 who had recovered from COVID-19.

The chain combines TRBV10-1 with TRBJ2-3, with TRBD2 identical over 10 bases. V gave up 2 bases and J gave up 5 bases; unmatched junction bases: 4. The CDR3 contains 15 residues. Germline V gives CDR1 WNHNN, CDR2 SYGVQD (reference sequence). The DNA of the CDR3 is TGCGCCAGCAGTGAGGCACTAGCGGGAAGAGATACGCAGTATTTT. It translates to CASSEALAGRDTQYF.

V usage is TRBV5-1 and J usage is TRBJ2-3; D perhaps matches TRBD1 (8 bases). CDR1 is SGHRS and CDR2 is YFSETQ in the germline V gene. CDR3 size: 15 residues. V lost 4 bases and J lost 3, with 15 bases in between. The CDR3 DNA follows: TGCGCCAGCAGCCGCGGACAGGGAGGGACAGATACGCAGTATTTT. It specifies CASSRGQGGTDTQYF.

The chain has TRBV6-4 and TRBJ2-6; no clear D gene. The CDR3 covers 14 residues. Trimming took 4 bases from V and 0 from J, leaving 4 bases between them. The germline V gene encodes CDR1 MRHNA and CDR2 SNTAGT. The CDR3 DNA follows: TGTGCCAGCAGTGGGAGCTCTGGGGCCAACGTCCTGACTTTC. This sequence encodes CASSGSSGANVLTF.

The chain joins TRBV21-1 to TRBJ1-6. TRBV21-1 is noted as a pseudogene. The CDR3 has 16 residues. The CDR3 sequence is CASSKEGGCYNSPLHF. Written as DNA, the CDR3 is TGTGCCAGCAGCAAAGAGGGGGGGTGTTATAATTCACCCCTCCACTTT.

This clone was seen once. This chain links TRBV28 with TRBJ1-1; 10 bases are shared with TRBD1. Germline CDR1 is MDHEN and CDR2 is SYDVKM. The CDR3 spans 16 residues. The V segment lost 7 bases and the J segment 2 bases; nucleotides outside the gene matches: 10. The CDR3: CASNPRQGAANTEAFF. CDR3 nucleotide sequence: TGTGCCAGCAACCCCCGACAGGGGGCAGCTAACACTGAAGCTTTCTTT. Supplemented by reference TRBV28 and TRBJ1-1, the full variable domain reads DVKVTQSSRYLVKRTGEKVFLECVQDMDHENMFWYRQDPGLGLRLIYFSYDVKMKEKGDIPEGYSVSREKKERFSLILESASTNQTSMYLCASNPRQGAANTEAFFGQGTRLTVV.

The V and J genes are TRBV5-1 and TRBJ2-5, with 8 bases aligning to TRBD1. This CDR3 spans 13 amino acids. Germline V gene data show CDR1 as SGHRS and CDR2 as YFSETQ. Losses at the gene ends were 4 bases for V and 5 bases for J; bases not matched to a gene: 4. The CDR3 DNA reads TGCGCCAGCAGCCCGGGACAGGCGGAGACCCAGTACTTC. Protein product: CASSPGQAETQYF.

The chain couples TRBV2 to TRBJ1-6; 7 bases fit TRBD1. Germline V gene data show CDR1 as SNHLY and CDR2 as FYNNEI. This CDR3 comprises 16 residues. J gave up 5 bases and V 2 bases, and 6 bases lay outside the gene matches. The CDR3 sequence is CASSESGTGDNSPLHF. CDR3 nucleotides: TGTGCCAGCAGTGAATCGGGAACAGGGGATAATTCACCCCTCCACTTT.

This clone has just one count. The chain uses TRBV5-1 and TRBJ2-5, with 7 positions matching TRBD2. Germline CDR1 SGHRS, CDR2 YFSETQ. The ends lost 2 bases at V and 2 bases at J; junction bases unmatched: 3. The CDR3 runs to 14 residues. As DNA, the CDR3 is TGCGCCAGCAGCTTCGGACTAGAACAAGAGACCCAGTACTTC. The encoded protein is CASSFGLEQETQYF.

The V and J genes are TRBV5-5 and TRBJ2-1, with TRBD2 matching 7 bases. The V and J ends lost 0 bases and 7 bases, in that order; junction bases with no gene match: 10. The CDR3 has 16 amino acids. Germline V gene data show CDR1 as SGHKS and CDR2 as YYEKEE (reference sequence). CDR3: CASSLALAGVWNEQFF. The DNA of the CDR3 is TGTGCCAGCAGCTTGGCCCTGGCGGGAGTATGGAATGAGCAGTTCTTC.

The rearrangement uses TRBV2 and TRBJ1-1, with TRBD1 as a possible D gene (6 bases). Germline values: CDR1 SNHLY, CDR2 FYNNEI. V lost 8 bases and J lost 2, with 12 bases in between. The CDR3 is 13 residues long. CDR3 sequence: CASSTGINTEAFF. The CDR3 coding sequence is TGTGCCAGCTCGACAGGAATAAACACTGAAGCTTTCTTT.

A word on this clone: The junction departs from the called germline gene at one end, perhaps through a read error. Other DNA sequences of this sample code for an identical CDR3. J is TRBJ1-6 and V is TRBV6-1, with TRBD1 as a possible D gene (5 bases). This CDR3 comprises 14 residues. Germline loops: CDR1 MNHNS, CDR2 SASEGT. DNA of the CDR3: TGTGCCAGCAGTGACAGGGTCTATAATTCACCCCTCCATTTT. It is translated as CASSDRVYNSPLHF.

The J gene is TRBJ2-3, the V gene TRBV6-4, with 11 bases aligning to TRBD2. CDR3 length equals 17 residues. Germline V gene sequence: CDR1 MRHNA, CDR2 SNTAGT. Trimming took 2 bases from V and 1 from J; bases not matched to a gene: 5. The CDR3 DNA reads TGTGCCAGCAGTGACACTAGCGGGAGCGGAGGCACAGATACGCAGTATTTT. Translation: CASSDTSGSGGTDTQYF.

The V and J genes are TRBV14 and TRBJ2-7; D gene uncertain. Trimming removed 1 base from V and 1 base from J, with 8 bases in between. This CDR3 contains 14 residues. Germline assignment: CDR1 SGHDN and CDR2 FVKESK. CDR3 sequence (DNA): TGTGCCAGCAGCCAAGTAGAAGATTCCTACGAGCAGTACTTC. Encoded protein: CASSQVEDSYEQYF.

The J gene is TRBJ2-6, the V gene TRBV7-7; 8 bases fit TRBD2. Germline V gene data show CDR1 as SSHAT and CDR2 as FNYEAQ (reference sequence). The ends lost 5 bases at V and 1 base at J; junction bases unmatched: 7. CDR3 length equals 17 residues. Written as DNA, the CDR3 is TGTGCCAGCAGCCCCGGGGGGGCGCTTTCTGGGGCCAACGTCCTGACTTTC. As protein: CASSPGGALSGANVLTF.

This chain uses TRBV18 with TRBJ2-1, with 8 nucleotides matching TRBD2. V dropped 6 bases and J dropped 4; count of bases not matched to a gene: 8. The CDR3 loop spans 15 amino acids. CDR1 and CDR2 from the germline V gene are KGHSH and LQKENI. The chain's CDR3 is CASSPPGLGYNEQFF. For the CDR3, the DNA is TGTGCCAGCTCGCCCCCGGGACTAGGGTACAATGAGCAGTTCTTC.

This clone was counted between two and nine times. This rearrangement joins TRBV28 to TRBJ1-1; D may be TRBD1 (6 bases). Deletions cut 2 bases from V and 9 bases from J, with 10 bases between. Germline CDR1 MDHEN, CDR2 SYDVKM. The CDR3 is made up of 12 amino acids. CDR3 protein: CASSLRGGKAFF. DNA for the CDR3: TGTGCCAGCAGTTTAAGGGGGGGTAAAGCTTTCTTT.

The gene calls are TRBV5-4 and TRBJ2-7; 9 nucleotides agree with TRBD2. CDR3 length: 15 amino acids. Germline assignment: CDR1 SGHNT and CDR2 YYREEE (reference sequence). V shed 4 bases and J 2 bases; nucleotides not matched to a gene: 7. The CDR3 spells CASSPRASGAYEQYF. Written as DNA, the CDR3 is TGTGCCAGCAGCCCCAGGGCTAGCGGGGCCTACGAGCAGTACTTC.

The V call is TRBV7-6, the J call TRBJ2-1; 7 nucleotides agree with TRBD2. Trimming at V came to 4 bases and at J to 7 bases, leaving 7 bases not matched to a gene. Germline V gene sequence: CDR1 SGHVS, CDR2 FNYEAQ. The CDR3 contains 14 residues. CDR3 residues: CASSSWGGVNEQFF. The CDR3 region has the DNA TGTGCCAGCAGCTCCTGGGGGGGTGTTAATGAGCAGTTCTTC.

The V and J genes are TRBV11-2 and TRBJ2-5; D might be TRBD2 (5 bases). Germline V gives CDR1 SGHAT, CDR2 FQNNGV. Deletions cut 1 base from V and 5 bases from J, with 20 bases between. The CDR3 length is 17 residues. The CDR3: CASSLGELSGKKETQYF. The CDR3 bases are TGTGCCAGCAGCTTAGGGGAGTTGTCCGGGAAGAAGGAGACCCAGTACTTC.

The chain has TRBV10-3 and TRBJ2-7; 7 bases agree with TRBD2. CDR3 length equals 13 residues. V shed 6 bases, J shed 2 bases, and the junction held 4 bases outside the gene matches. Germline CDR1 reads ENHRY; CDR2 reads SYGVKD. The CDR3 region has the DNA TGTGCCATCAGCCCAGGGACTACCTACGAGCAGTACTTC. It yields the protein CAISPGTTYEQYF.

This rearrangement joins TRBV7-9 to TRBJ1-4, with D unresolved. The germline V gene has CDR1 SEHNR and CDR2 FQNEAQ (reference sequence). This CDR3 has 17 amino acids. V dropped 5 bases and J dropped 3 bases, with 19 bases sitting between them. As DNA, the CDR3 is TGTGCCAGCAGCCCCCGCCGGGTGGGGAGTTCTAATGAAAAACTGTTTTTT. Translating gives CASSPRRVGSSNEKLFF.

The chain has TRBV5-1 and TRBJ2-1; TRBD2 agrees at 16 bases. CDR3 length: 21 amino acids. Trimming cost V 3 bases and J 4 bases; bases outside gene matches: 16. The germline V gene has CDR1 SGHRS and CDR2 YFSETQ. CDR3 sequence: CASSWRPGTSGRAALYNEQFF. The CDR3, as DNA: TGCGCCAGCAGCTGGAGACCCGGGACTAGCGGGAGGGCGGCCTTGTACAATGAGCAGTTCTTC.

The rearrangement joins TRBV6-1 to TRBJ2-7, with D possibly being TRBD1 (6 bases). CDR1 is MNHNS and CDR2 is SASEGT in the germline V gene. The CDR3 is 14 residues long. The ends were cut back, 3 bases at V and 2 bases at J, with 11 bases in the middle. CDR3 region: CASSDSRGTYEQYF. The CDR3 DNA reads as TGTGCCAGCAGTGATAGTAGGGGGACCTACGAGCAGTACTTC.

The chain combines TRBV10-3 with TRBJ1-2; D remains unclear. The CDR3 spans 13 residues. Germline assignment: CDR1 ENHRY and CDR2 SYGVKD. With 7 bases removed from V and 2 bases from J, the gap between germline ends came to 11 bases. This chain's CDR3 is CAINRGQNYGYTF. For the CDR3, the DNA is TGTGCCATCAACCGCGGCCAAAACTATGGCTACACCTTC.

This clone has a single count. The J gene is TRBJ1-1, the V gene TRBV7-2, with 7 bases that match TRBD1. J gave up 1 base and V 4 bases, and 6 bases lay outside the gene matches. Germline-derived CDR1 and CDR2 are SGHTA and FQGNSA. This CDR3 is 15 amino acids long. The CDR3 coding sequence is TGTGCCAGCAGCTACCGGGACAGAAAGAACACTGAAGCTTTCTTT. This encodes CASSYRDRKNTEAFF. The full variable domain, completed using reference TRBV7-2 and TRBJ1-1, is GAGVSQSPSNKVTEKGKDVELRCDPISGHTALYWYRQSLGQGLEFLIYFQGNSAPDKSGLPSDRFSAERTGGSVSTLTIQRTQQEDSAVYLCASSYRDRKNTEAFFGQGTRLTVV.

This clone has only a few counts. V gene TRBV6-1 combines with J gene TRBJ1-2; 10 bases agree with TRBD1. V was clipped by 4 bases and J by 6 bases; unmatched bases: 11. The germline V gene encodes CDR1 MNHNS and CDR2 SASEGT. The CDR3 extends over 16 amino acids. CDR3 region: CASSAGGDRGDNGYTF. CDR3 coding DNA: TGTGCCAGCAGTGCTGGGGGGGACAGGGGAGATAATGGCTACACCTTC.

The chain uses TRBV5-1 and TRBJ1-4, with TRBD1 identical over 9 bases. Germline V gene sequence: CDR1 SGHRS, CDR2 YFSETQ. The length of the CDR3 is 14 residues. Losses at the gene ends were 2 bases for V and 6 bases for J; bases not matched to a gene: 2. The CDR3 nucleotides are TGCGCCAGCAGCTTACAGGGGGCTGATGAAAAACTGTTTTTT. This codes for CASSLQGADEKLFF.